These T cell receptor beta chains were read from a single sample in a study of regulatory T cells in long-lasting Graves disease. TCRdb reprocessed the multiplex PCR reads via MiXCR and lists one record per CDR3 protein. Found here are hundreds of thousands of distinct CDR3 sequences, around 15% of them singletons; the top ten hold 9.5% to 12%. These data were also reused for a study on T cells in Graves' hyperthyroidism and ophthalmopathy.

The sequenced sample was peripheral blood mononuclear cells (PBMCs), obtained at new diagnosis, from a patient treated with antithyroid drugs. Receptor source: a woman in her 30s with Graves disease. The CDR3 runs from the conserved cysteine through the conserved F or W. A D gene is named only where the DNA matches it firmly. The size of a clone is reported for some rows only, either as once, few or many, or as a class for expanded clones.

CDR3aa,CDR3nt,d_gene,j_gene,abundance,v_gene
CASSQVPSEYTIYF,TGTGCCAGCAGCCAAGTCCCGAGCGAGTACACCATATATTTT,NA,TRBJ1-3,few,TRBV3-1
CASSSTGNDYGYTF,TGTGCCAGCAGCTCCACAGGGAACGACTATGGCTACACCTTC,NA,TRBJ1-2,few,TRBV7-2
CTGSRGFEQFF,TGTACCGGGTCACGGGGATTTGAGCAGTTCTTC,NA,TRBJ2-1,NA,TRBV28
CATSDPGTVNNEQFF,TGTGCCACCAGTGATCCCGGGACAGTCAACAATGAGCAGTTCTTC,TRBD1,TRBJ2-1,many,TRBV24-1
CSVGGDGSSREQYF,TGCAGCGTTGGTGGGGACGGATCCTCTCGCGAGCAGTACTTC,NA,TRBJ2-7,few,TRBV29-1
CASSSTGREGPADIQYF,TGTGCCAGCAGCTCAACGGGGAGGGAGGGCCCGGCGGACATTCAGTACTTC,TRBD2,TRBJ2-4,NA,TRBV6-2/TRBV6-3
CASSARSNSPLHF,TGCGCCAGCAGTGCGAGGAGTAATTCACCCCTCCACTTT,NA,TRBJ1-6,few,TRBV10-2
CASSLGGGPPGGSYEQYF,TGTGCCAGCAGCTTAGGAGGAGGACCCCCGGGAGGGTCCTACGAGCAGTACTTC,TRBD2,TRBJ2-7,NA,TRBV7-3
CSATPTSVTLSAQYF,TGCAGTGCTACCCCGACTAGCGTTACCCTATCGGCCCAGTACTTC,TRBD2,TRBJ2-5,many,TRBV20-1
CASSSQEKLFF,TGTGCCAGCAGCTCCCAGGAAAAACTGTTTTTT,NA,TRBJ1-4,many,TRBV11-2
CASSLASWGLAGIGDTQYF,TGTGCCAGCAGCTTAGCGAGTTGGGGACTAGCGGGAATAGGAGATACGCAGTATTTT,TRBD2,TRBJ2-3,many,TRBV7-2
CATAPSQGARQPQHF,TGTGCCACCGCCCCCTCACAGGGGGCGCGTCAGCCCCAGCATTTT,TRBD1,TRBJ1-5,many,TRBV27
CASSLPGQTSYGYTF,TGTGCCAGCAGCTTACCGGGACAGACTTCCTATGGCTACACCTTC,TRBD1,TRBJ1-2,many,TRBV7-2
CATSRGLAGNNEQFF,TGTGCCACCAGTAGGGGACTAGCGGGAAACAATGAGCAGTTCTTC,TRBD2,TRBJ2-1,many,TRBV24-1
CASSLPGVGPTREAFF,TGCGCCAGCAGCTTGCCAGGGGTTGGGCCAACGCGTGAAGCTTTCTTT,NA,TRBJ1-1,few,TRBV5-1
CASSANMGNYEQYF,TGTGCCAGCAGCGCAAACATGGGCAACTACGAGCAGTACTTC,NA,TRBJ2-7,many,TRBV11-2
CASSTGAETQYF,TGTGCCAGCAGTACAGGGGCGGAGACCCAGTACTTC,TRBD1,TRBJ2-5,many,TRBV12-3/TRBV12-4
CATSRQGPSYEQYF,TGTGCCACCAGCCGACAGGGTCCCTCCTACGAGCAGTACTTC,TRBD1,TRBJ2-7,many,TRBV15
CASSPVQGNQNQPQHF,TGTGCCAGCAGCCCGGTCCAGGGCAACCAGAATCAGCCCCAGCATTTT,NA,TRBJ1-5,few,TRBV7-8
CASSLTTPHTEAFF,TGTGCCAGCAGCTTAACGACCCCCCACACTGAAGCTTTCTTT,NA,TRBJ1-1,NA,TRBV13
CASSRDPGNYGYTF,TGTGCCAGCAGCCGTGACCCGGGTAACTATGGCTACACCTTC,NA,TRBJ1-2,many,TRBV7-8
CASSYSRGGGAFF,TGTGCCAGCAGTTACTCTAGGGGGGGAGGAGCTTTCTTT,NA,TRBJ1-1,few,TRBV6-2/TRBV6-3
CASSKRGNEKLFF,TGTGCCAGTAGTAAACGGGGTAATGAAAAACTGTTTTTT,NA,TRBJ1-4,NA,TRBV19
CASSLALARHTEAFF,TGTGCCAGCAGCTTAGCGCTGGCTAGGCACACTGAAGCTTTCTTT,NA,TRBJ1-1,many,TRBV7-9
CASSLREKNTEAFF,TGTGCCAGCAGTCTCAGGGAAAAGAACACTGAAGCTTTCTTT,NA,TRBJ1-1,many,TRBV27
CASGGEDIKTYNEQFF,TGTGCCAGCGGAGGTGAGGATATAAAGACCTACAATGAGCAGTTCTTC,NA,TRBJ2-1,many,TRBV2